The next 8 T cell receptor beta chains were all read from a single sample in a study of CD8+ T cells in alopecia areata. Extracted RNA was reverse transcribed into cDNA, the sequencing template. Some clones are missing from TCRdb's copy, which holds only in-frame ones; the method was immunoSEQ multiplex PCR. Of about 130,000 clones in the sample, roughly 58% were seen once. The specimen was CD4+ T cells sorted from blood, collected at week 0. All receptors come from a human donor with alopecia areata.

This chain uses TRBV29-1 with TRBJ1-2; the D is unclear. The CDR3 contains 13 residues. Germline CDR1 and CDR2: SQVTM and ANQGSEA. Trimming took off 4 bases at V and 1 base at J, with 10 bases between the two ends. The CDR3 DNA is TGCAGCGTTGCGGGGTCGATTAACTATGGCTACACCTTC. Protein product: CSVAGSINYGYTF.

The rearrangement uses TRBV6-5 and TRBJ1-5, with a weak D call TRBD1 (6 bases). Germline values: CDR1 MNHEY, CDR2 SVGAGI. This CDR3 is built from 14 residues. The V end lost 6 bases, the J end lost 7 bases, and 16 bases lay between the germline ends. In DNA form, the CDR3 reads TGTGCCAGCAGACAGGGTGGTGATGGACAGCCCCAGCATTTT. It encodes CASRQGGDGQPQHF.

The genes are TRBV2 and TRBJ2-7; D unresolved. Trimming cost V 6 bases and J 4 bases, with 13 bases left between them. Germline lookup yields CDR1 SNHLY and CDR2 FYNNEI. This CDR3 has 13 residues. The CDR3 DNA reads TGTGCCAGCAGGAGCCCAGAAATTTACGAGCAGTACTTC. It translates to CASRSPEIYEQYF.

The chain uses TRBV7-8 and TRBJ2-5; 8 nucleotides agree with TRBD1. J gave up 3 bases and V 3 bases, and 15 bases lay outside the gene matches. Germline V gives CDR1 SGHVS, CDR2 FQNEAQ. This CDR3 is built from 18 residues. The CDR3: CASSFLTGARLHEETQYF. The CDR3 coding sequence is TGTGCCAGCAGCTTCCTGACAGGGGCCCGATTACATGAAGAGACCCAGTACTTC.

The rearrangement links TRBV10-3 to TRBJ1-1; D possibly corresponds to TRBD1 (6 bases). The CDR3 totals 14 residues. Germline V CDR1 and CDR2: ENHRY, SYGVKD. The germline V and J ends were trimmed by 3 bases and 2 bases, with 10 bases remaining between them. CDR3 nucleotide sequence: TGTGCCATCAGTGACTACAGGGAAAACACTGAAGCTTTCTTT. Protein: CAISDYRENTEAFF.

V and J are TRBV4-1 and TRBJ1-2; D might be TRBD1 (5 bases). Looked up from germline, CDR1 is MGHRA and CDR2 is YSYEKL. The CDR3 is 16 residues long. V lost 0 bases to trimming and J lost 8 bases, with 19 bases between them. The CDR3 protein is CASSQDRGTAPGGYTF. In nucleotides, the CDR3 is TGCGCCAGCAGCCAAGATCGGGGGACCGCCCCGGGGGGCTACACCTTC.

This rearrangement joins TRBV6-5 to TRBJ2-7; weak D call: TRBD1 (5 bases). The germline CDR1 and CDR2 sequences are MNHEY and SVGAGI. The CDR3 is 12 residues long. V was clipped by 6 bases and J by 6 bases, with 12 bases between them. The CDR3 sequence: CASRAGLGEQYF. As DNA, the CDR3 is TGTGCCAGCAGGGCAGGGTTAGGCGAGCAGTACTTC.

CDR3 in amino acids: CASRRQGFGSPLHF. CDR3 coding DNA: TGTGCCAGCAGGCGACAGGGTTTCGGATCACCCCTCCACTTT. The chain is built from TRBV13 and TRBJ1-6; 7 bases map to TRBD1. Germline V CDR1 and CDR2: PRHDT, FYEKMQ (reference sequence). The CDR3 has 14 amino acids. With V trimmed by 6 bases and J by 10 bases, 9 bases remained unmatched. The full variable domain, rest sourced from reference TRBV13 and TRBJ1-6, is AAGVIQSPRHLIKEKRETATLKCYPIPRHDTVYWYQQGPGQDPQFLISFYEKMQSDKGSIPDRFSAQQFSDYHSELNMSSLELGDSALYFCASRRQGFGSPLHFGNGTRLTVT.